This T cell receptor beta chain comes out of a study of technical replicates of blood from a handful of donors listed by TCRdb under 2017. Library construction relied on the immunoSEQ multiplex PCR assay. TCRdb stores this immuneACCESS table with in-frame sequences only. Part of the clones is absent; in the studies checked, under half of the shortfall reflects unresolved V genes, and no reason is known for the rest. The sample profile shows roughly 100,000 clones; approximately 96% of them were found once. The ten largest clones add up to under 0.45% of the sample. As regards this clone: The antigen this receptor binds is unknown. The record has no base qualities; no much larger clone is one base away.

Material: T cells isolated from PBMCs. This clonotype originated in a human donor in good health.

Read as DNA, the sequence is TGTGCCAGCAGCCTAAGCTTGTACGAGCAGTACTTC. The resulting protein is CASSLSLYEQYF. The rearranged segments are TRBV5-8 and TRBJ2-7, with no confident D gene call. Spanning cysteine to phenylalanine, the CDR3 consists of 12 amino acids. Only the CDR3 region is kept as DNA, spanning 36 bases read in frame from base 1. V is shortened by 4 bases, J by 4 bases, and the region joining them spans 9 bases. The germline V gene sets CDR1 to SGHTS and CDR2 to YDEGEE.